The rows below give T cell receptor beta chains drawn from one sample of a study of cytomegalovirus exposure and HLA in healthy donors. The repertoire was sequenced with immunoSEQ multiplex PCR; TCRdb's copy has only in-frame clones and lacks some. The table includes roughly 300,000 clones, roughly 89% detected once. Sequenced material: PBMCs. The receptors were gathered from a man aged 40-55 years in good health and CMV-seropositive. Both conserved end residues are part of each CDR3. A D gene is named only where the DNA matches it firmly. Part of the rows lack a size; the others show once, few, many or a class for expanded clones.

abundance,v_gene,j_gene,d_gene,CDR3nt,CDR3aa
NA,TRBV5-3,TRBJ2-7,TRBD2,TGTGCCAGAAGCCATTTACAGCGGGAGGGCTACGAGCAGTACTTC,CARSHLQREGYEQYF
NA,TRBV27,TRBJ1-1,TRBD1,TGTGCCAGCAGTTTAAAGAGGGGACAGGGGGCTCCAACTGAAGCTTTCTTT,CASSLKRGQGAPTEAFF
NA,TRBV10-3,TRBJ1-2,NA,TGTGCCATCAGGTCGTGGGAAACAGGGAACTATGGCTACACCTTC,CAIRSWETGNYGYTF
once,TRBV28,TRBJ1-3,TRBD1,TGTGCCAGCACCTTGACAGGGTCGGACACCATATATTTT,CASTLTGSDTIYF
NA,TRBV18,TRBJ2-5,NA,TGTGCCAGCTCACCACCCCTAGCCGGTGAGACCCAGTACTTC,CASSPPLAGETQYF
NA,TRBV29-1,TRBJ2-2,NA,TGCAGCGTTGAAGATCGACAGCGTTACGGGGAGCTGTTTTTT,CSVEDRQRYGELFF
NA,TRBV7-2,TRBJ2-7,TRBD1,TGTGCCAGCAGCTTATACGACAGGGGGGTCGGGTACGAGCAGTCCTTC,CASSLYDRGVGYEQSF
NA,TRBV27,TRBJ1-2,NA,TGTGCCACCAAGAGGCAGGGTCAGGACTATGGCTACACCTTC,CATKRQGQDYGYTF
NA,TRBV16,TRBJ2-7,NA,TGTGCCAGCAGCCGCGGGACAGTAAACGAGCAGTACTTC,CASSRGTVNEQYF
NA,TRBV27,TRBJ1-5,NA,TGTGCCAGCAGTTTAAGGGGCCACAATCAGCCCCAGCATTTT,CASSLRGHNQPQHF